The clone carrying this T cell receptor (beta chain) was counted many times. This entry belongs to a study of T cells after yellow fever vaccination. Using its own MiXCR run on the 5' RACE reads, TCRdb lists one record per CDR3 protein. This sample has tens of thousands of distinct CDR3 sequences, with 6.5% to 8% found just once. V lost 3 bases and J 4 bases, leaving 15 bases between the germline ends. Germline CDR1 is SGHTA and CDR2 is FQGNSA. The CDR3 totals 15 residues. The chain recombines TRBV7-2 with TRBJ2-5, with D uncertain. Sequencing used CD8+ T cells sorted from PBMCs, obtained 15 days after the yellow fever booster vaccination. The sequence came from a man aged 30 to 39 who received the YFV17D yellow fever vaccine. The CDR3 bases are TGTGCCAGCAGCTTTGGAATCCTGGATGGAGAGACCCAGTACTTC. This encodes CASSFGILDGETQYF.